Below, one TCR beta chain is given with its context. The antigen is not known. The source of the sample is a study of cytomegalovirus exposure and HLA in healthy donors. At the time of sampling, donors were nominally healthy, though unrecorded immune exposures were likely. Primers: 60 Vbeta forward and 13 Jbeta reverse. Some clones are missing from TCRdb's copy, which holds only in-frame ones; the method was immunoSEQ multiplex PCR. The table records over 150,000 clones, about 70% of them present only once. Findings and caveats of the study: In vitro assays verified that three CMV-associated chains recognized CMV antigens specifically. Altogether, 160 or so TCR beta chains were recorded as cytomegalovirus-associated. A later analysis revealed that TCR association rates differed between HLA loci, peaking at DRB1 and bottoming out at HLA-C.

V was cut by 1 base and J by 1 base, with 21 bases left in between. The CDR3 is 19 residues long. The germline CDR1 and CDR2 sequences are SGHTS and YDEGEE. The chain is built from TRBV5-8 and TRBJ2-4, with D tentatively TRBD2 (5 bases). The sequencing input was PBMCs. This sequence originates from a woman between 18 and 29 years old in good health and CMV-seropositive. The chain's CDR3 is CASSLLLTGYSFAKNIQYF. The CDR3 DNA is TGTGCCAGCAGCTTGCTCTTGACGGGATACTCTTTCGCCAAAAACATTCAGTACTTC. Full variable domain (remainder filled in from reference TRBV5-8 and TRBJ2-4): EAGVTQSPTHLIKTRGQQATLRCSPISGHTSVYWYQQALGLGLQFLLWYDEGEERNRGNFPPRFSGRQFPNYSSELNVNALELEDSALYLCASSLLLTGYSFAKNIQYFGAGTRLSVL.